This T cell receptor (beta chain) stems from a study of blood T cell repertoires in COVID-19. As for the study in general: T cells, B-cell-depleted T cells, or PBMCs provided the cDNA or gDNA that served as material.

Per the authors' pipeline: Scientists estimated how many nucleated cells there were by amplifying reference gene primers. Only in-frame clones appear in the TCRdb table, and some are missing; sequencing was by immunoSEQ multiplex PCR. V and J calls and clone size are as listed in that table; D and trimming were resolved from the DNA. Of 140,000 to 150,000 clones listed, around four fifths are singletons. This CDR3 is built from 19 residues. Germline values: CDR1 SGHTA, CDR2 FQGNSA. V was cut by 1 base and J by 5 bases, with 23 bases left in between. V usage is TRBV7-2 and J usage is TRBJ2-2, with TRBD1 as a possible D gene (5 bases). The sequenced sample consisted of peripheral blood. The receptor's source is a human donor in a cohort sampled during active COVID-19. CDR3 region: CASSLVGAGLGQRTGELFF. DNA for the CDR3: TGTGCCAGCAGCTTAGTAGGGGCAGGGCTGGGGCAACGGACCGGGGAGCTGTTTTTT.